There are a few counts of the clone carrying this T cell receptor (beta chain). Assignment of participants to cohorts was predicated upon participant-reported clinical history. Germline assignment: CDR1 SGHNT and CDR2 YYREEE (reference sequence). The ends lost 2 bases at V and 6 bases at J; junction bases unmatched: 6. CDR3 length equals 16 residues. The record originates from a study of blood T cell repertoires in COVID-19. Across the study: Some COVID-19 samples were acute and others convalescent; all came from the United States, Italy and Spain. Sample material is recorded as cDNA or gDNA derived from T cells, B-cell-depleted T cells, or PBMCs.

Clones were read by immunoSEQ multiplex PCR, and TCRdb kept only the in-frame ones, dropping some. In the table there are just over 350,000 clones, about 90% of which are singletons. V usage is TRBV5-4 and J usage is TRBJ2-1; 12 bases agree with TRBD2. The sample consisted of PBMCs or T cells enriched from blood (not recorded which). The source of this sequence is a woman aged 25 to 39 who had recovered from COVID-19. CDR3 nucleotide sequence: TGTGCCAGCAGCTTTCCCGAACTAGCGGGGGGCAATGAGCAGTTCTTC. Translation gives CASSFPELAGGNEQFF.